The 2 T cell receptor beta chains below all came from one sample that was sequenced in a study of graft-versus-host responses after intestinal transplantation. Repertoires were generated with immunoSEQ multiplex PCR, while TCRdb's copy carries only in-frame clones and drops some. Of more than 100,000 clones listed, around 96% are singletons. Antigens of these TCRs are unknown. The specimen was unstimulated CD8+ T cells sorted from spleen or lymph node cells, collected before intestinal transplant. The source of these receptors is a human donor who received an intestinal transplant.

Of note for this clone: Other DNA sequences of this sample code for an identical CDR3. The V and J genes are TRBV15 and TRBJ2-7; D might be TRBD2 (6 bases). CDR1 LNHNV and CDR2 YYDKDF come from the germline V gene (reference sequence). The CDR3 is made up of 15 amino acids. V lost 4 bases and J lost 0, with 13 bases in between. The CDR3 DNA sequence: TGTGCCACCAGCAAGGAGGGAGGCCTCTCCTACGAGCAGTACTTC. Its protein product is CATSKEGGLSYEQYF.

The rearrangement joins TRBV28 to TRBJ2-7; 7 nucleotides align to TRBD2. Looked up from germline, CDR1 is MDHEN and CDR2 is SYDVKM. With V trimmed by 6 bases and J by 0 bases, 11 bases remained unmatched. The CDR3 totals 16 residues. The CDR3 sequence: CASSFLVGGSSYEQYF. CDR3 DNA: TGTGCCAGCAGCTTCCTGGTCGGCGGGAGCTCCTACGAGCAGTACTTC.